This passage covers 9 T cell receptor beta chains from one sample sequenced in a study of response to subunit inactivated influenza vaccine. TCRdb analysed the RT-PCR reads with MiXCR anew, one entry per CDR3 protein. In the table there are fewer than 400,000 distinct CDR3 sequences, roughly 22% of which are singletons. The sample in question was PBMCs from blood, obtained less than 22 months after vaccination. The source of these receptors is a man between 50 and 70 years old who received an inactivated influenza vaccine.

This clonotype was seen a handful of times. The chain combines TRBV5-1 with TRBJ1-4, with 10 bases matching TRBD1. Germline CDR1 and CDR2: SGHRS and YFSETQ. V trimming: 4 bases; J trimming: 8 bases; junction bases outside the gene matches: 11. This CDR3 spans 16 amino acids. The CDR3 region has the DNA TGCGCCAGCAGCGGCGGGACAGGGGCCCAGGTGGAAAAACTGTTTTTT. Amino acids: CASSGGTGAQVEKLFF. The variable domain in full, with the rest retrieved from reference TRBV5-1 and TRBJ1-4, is KAGVTQTPRYLIKTRGQQVTLSCSPISGHRSVSWYQQTPGQGLQFLFEYFSETQRNKGNFPGRFSGRQFSNSRSEMNVSTLELGDSALYLCASSGGTGAQVEKLFFGSGTQLSVL.

The CDR3 DNA is TGTGCCAGCAGCTTAGCCCCCGGGACAGCCACCGGGGAGCTGTTTTTT. Protein product: CASSLAPGTATGELFF. V usage is TRBV7-9 and J usage is TRBJ2-2, with TRBD1 matching over 7 bases. The CDR3 length is 16 residues. With V trimmed by 0 bases and J by 4 bases, 5 bases remained unmatched. Germline assignment: CDR1 SEHNR and CDR2 FQNEAQ (reference sequence).

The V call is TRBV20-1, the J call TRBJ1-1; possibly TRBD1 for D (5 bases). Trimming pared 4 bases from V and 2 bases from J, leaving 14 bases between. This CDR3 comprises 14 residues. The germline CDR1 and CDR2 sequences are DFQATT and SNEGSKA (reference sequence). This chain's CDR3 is CSAKTGTVNTEAFF. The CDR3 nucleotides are TGCAGTGCTAAGACCGGGACGGTAAACACTGAAGCTTTCTTT.

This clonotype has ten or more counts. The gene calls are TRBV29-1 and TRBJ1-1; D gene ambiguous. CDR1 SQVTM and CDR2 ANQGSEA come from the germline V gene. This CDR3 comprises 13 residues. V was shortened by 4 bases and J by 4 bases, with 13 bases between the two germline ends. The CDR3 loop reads CSVVRFVSTEAFF. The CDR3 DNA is TGCAGCGTTGTGAGGTTTGTTAGCACTGAAGCTTTCTTT.

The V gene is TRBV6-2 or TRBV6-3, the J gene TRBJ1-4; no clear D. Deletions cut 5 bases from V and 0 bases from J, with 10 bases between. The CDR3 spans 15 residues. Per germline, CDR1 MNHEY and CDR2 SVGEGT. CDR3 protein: CASSRSSATNEKLFF. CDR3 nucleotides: TGTGCCAGCAGTCGATCGTCGGCAACTAATGAAAAACTGTTTTTT.

CDR3 DNA sequence: TGTGCCAGCAGCTTAGCCAGGAATAGTTACAATGAGCAGTTCTTC. This encodes CASSLARNSYNEQFF. The chain combines TRBV7-9 with TRBJ2-1; D not certain. V dropped 0 bases and J dropped 4 bases, with 10 bases sitting between them. The CDR3 loop spans 15 amino acids. Per germline, CDR1 SEHNR and CDR2 FQNEAQ (reference sequence).

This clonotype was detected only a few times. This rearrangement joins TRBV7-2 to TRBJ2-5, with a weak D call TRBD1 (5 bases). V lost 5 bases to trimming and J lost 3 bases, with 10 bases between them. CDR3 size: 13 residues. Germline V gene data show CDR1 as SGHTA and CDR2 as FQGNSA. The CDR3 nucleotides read TGTGCCAGCAGCCAGACAGTAAAAGAGACCCAGTACTTC. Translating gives CASSQTVKETQYF.

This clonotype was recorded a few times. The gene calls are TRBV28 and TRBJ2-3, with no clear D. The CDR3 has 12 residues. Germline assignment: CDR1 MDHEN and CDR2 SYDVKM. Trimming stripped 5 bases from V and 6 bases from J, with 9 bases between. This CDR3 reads CASSTSLDTQYF. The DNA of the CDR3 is TGTGCCAGCAGTACCAGTTTGGATACGCAGTATTTT.

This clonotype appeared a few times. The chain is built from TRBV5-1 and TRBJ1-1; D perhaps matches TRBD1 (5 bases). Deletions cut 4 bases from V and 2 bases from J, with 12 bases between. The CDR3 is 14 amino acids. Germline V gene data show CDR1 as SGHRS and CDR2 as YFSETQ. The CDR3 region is CASSGGAHNTEAFF. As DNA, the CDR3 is TGCGCCAGCAGCGGCGGGGCTCACAACACTGAAGCTTTCTTT.